These 28 T cell receptor beta chains share one sample of origin, sequenced in a study of shared clonotypes between healthy human individuals. The protocol was immunoSEQ multiplex PCR, while the TCRdb copy is restricted to in-frame clones and leaves out a portion. This sample has millions of clones, with approximately 95% found just once. The specimen was naive CD4+ T cells from PBMCs. Subset meaning: CD45RA+ positively selected. The receptors shown here come from a man aged 18 to 29 in good health. Some clones in this sample may be carry-over from other donors' samples.

The rearrangement uses TRBV5-1 and TRBJ1-2; perhaps TRBD1 as D (6 bases). The CDR3 consists of 13 residues. Germline CDR1 is SGHRS and CDR2 is YFSETQ. V was clipped by 4 bases and J by 8 bases, with 15 bases between them. The CDR3 loop reads CASSHAGDVGYTF. The DNA for the CDR3 is TGCGCCAGCAGCCACGCAGGGGATGTCGGCTACACCTTC.

This clone was detected a few times. The chain joins TRBV25-1 to TRBJ1-2, with 8 bases matching TRBD1. CDR1 and CDR2 (germline): MGHDK, SYGVNS. The V segment lost 2 bases and the J segment 9 bases; nucleotides outside the gene matches: 8. The CDR3 spans 14 residues. The CDR3 nucleotides read TGTGCCAGCAGTGAACCCGCAGGGGGCCGAAGCTACACCTTC. Its translation is CASSEPAGGRSYTF.

This clone has only one observation. The rearrangement joins TRBV5-1 to TRBJ2-7; D might be TRBD1 (6 bases). V lost 0 bases and J lost 6, with 13 bases in between. The V gene's germline CDR1 is SGHRS and CDR2 YFSETQ. The CDR3 is 14 amino acids. CDR3 DNA: TGCGCCAGCAGCTTGGTGGGGGCCTGGGCCGAGCAGTACTTC. Its translation is CASSLVGAWAEQYF.

The chain is built from TRBV2 and TRBJ1-5; D gene ambiguous. With 6 bases removed from V and 7 bases from J, the gap between germline ends came to 13 bases. Germline assignment: CDR1 SNHLY and CDR2 FYNNEI. This CDR3 contains 13 residues. The CDR3 region is CASRSEAGQPQHF. In DNA, the CDR3 is TGTGCCAGCAGGTCGGAGGCCGGCCAGCCCCAGCATTTT.

The V gene is TRBV6-1, the J gene TRBJ1-5; weak D call: TRBD1 (5 bases). Germline assignment: CDR1 MNHNS and CDR2 SASEGT. V lost 5 bases to trimming and J lost 0 bases, with 8 bases between them. The length of the CDR3 is 14 residues. CDR3 amino acids: CASSLGGSNQPQHF. The CDR3 DNA follows: TGTGCCAGCAGTTTGGGGGGTAGCAATCAGCCCCAGCATTTT.

V gene TRBV11-2 combines with J gene TRBJ2-2; TRBD2 matches 7 bases. Losses at the gene ends were 5 bases for V and 5 bases for J; bases not matched to a gene: 11. This CDR3 spans 16 amino acids. The V gene's germline CDR1 is SGHAT and CDR2 FQNNGV. CDR3 nucleotides: TGTGCCAGCAGCACACCCCGCGGGCGGGGGACCGGGGAGCTGTTTTTT. Translating gives CASSTPRGRGTGELFF. Drawing the rest from reference TRBV11-2 and TRBJ2-2, the complete variable domain is EAGVAQSPRYKIIEKRQSVAFWCNPISGHATLYWYQQILGQGPKLLIQFQNNGVVDDSQLPKDRFSAERLKGVDSTLKIQPAKLEDSAVYLCASSTPRGRGTGELFFGEGSRLTVL.

This chain uses TRBV6-1 with TRBJ2-7; 8 bases align to TRBD2. Germline trimming cut 0 bases from V and 3 bases from J; bases unmatched to any gene: 4. The CDR3 is made up of 15 amino acids. CDR1 is MNHNS and CDR2 is SASEGT in the germline V gene. This chain's CDR3 is CASSEAAGGSYEQYF. In DNA, the CDR3 is TGTGCCAGCAGTGAAGCCGCGGGGGGCAGCTACGAGCAGTACTTC.

The V call is TRBV19, the J call TRBJ1-1; 8 positions match TRBD1. J was trimmed by 10 bases and V by 3 bases; bases with no gene match: 10. CDR3 length: 14 residues. The germline CDR1 and CDR2 sequences are LNHDA and SQIVND (reference sequence). In DNA, the CDR3 is TGTGCCAGTAGTATCCCCCGACAGGGGTCGGGAGCTTTCTTT. Translating it yields CASSIPRQGSGAFF.

The V and J genes are TRBV2 and TRBJ2-1; D is uncertain. Trimming removed 1 base at V and 0 bases at J, with 13 bases between. CDR1 and CDR2 (germline): SNHLY, FYNNEI. CDR3 length: 17 residues. CDR3 protein: CASSEDPIPSSYNEQFF. CDR3 DNA: TGTGCCAGCAGTGAAGACCCGATTCCGAGCTCCTACAATGAGCAGTTCTTC.

This clone was found once. The V gene is TRBV11-3, the J gene TRBJ2-1; the D gene could be TRBD1 or TRBD2 (5 bases each). Germline loops: CDR1 SGHNT, CDR2 YENEEA. The ends were cut back, 5 bases at V and 8 bases at J, with 19 bases in the middle. The CDR3 is 15 amino acids. CDR3 residues: CASSKRASRADEQFF. CDR3 DNA sequence: TGTGCCAGCAGCAAAAGGGCTAGCAGGGCGGATGAGCAGTTCTTC.

In this sample, this clone turned up once. CDR3 amino acids: CASSLQETTEAFF. In DNA form, the CDR3 reads TGTGCCAGCAGCTTACAAGAAACCACTGAAGCTTTCTTT. The chain carries TRBV7-9 and TRBJ1-1; D is undetermined. The V gene lost 2 bases and the J gene lost 4 bases, with 8 bases spanning the gap. Germline assignment: CDR1 SEHNR and CDR2 FQNEAQ (reference sequence). CDR3 length: 13 amino acids.

J is TRBJ1-1 and V is TRBV5-4; possibly TRBD1 for D (6 bases). The CDR3 covers 15 residues. Germline V CDR1 and CDR2: SGHNT, YYREEE (reference sequence). With 3 bases removed from V and 0 bases from J, the gap between germline ends came to 12 bases. Here the CDR3 reads CASSYRGQLNTEAFF. The CDR3, as DNA: TGTGCCAGCAGCTACCGAGGACAGTTGAACACTGAAGCTTTCTTT. The whole variable domain, filled in from reference TRBV5-4 and TRBJ1-1, reads ETGVTQSPTHLIKTRGQQVTLRCSSQSGHNTVSWYQQALGQGPQFIFQYYREEENGRGNFPPRFSGLQFPNYSSELNVNALELDDSALYLCASSYRGQLNTEAFFGQGTRLTVV.

In its sample, this clone was seen once. The sample carries other DNA sequences with the same CDR3. The genes are TRBV5-1 and TRBJ1-3; no clear D. The V gene's germline CDR1 is SGHRS and CDR2 YFSETQ. V lost 4 bases to trimming and J lost 1 base, with 9 bases between them. This CDR3 has 14 residues. CDR3 nucleotides: TGCGCCAGCAGCCTGACCGGATCTGGAAACACCATATATTTT. Amino acids: CASSLTGSGNTIYF.

V and J are TRBV28 and TRBJ1-2; 10 positions agree with TRBD1. The CDR3 length is 17 residues. Germline V CDR1 and CDR2: MDHEN, SYDVKM. V was pared by 7 bases and J by 4 bases, with 15 bases of the junction left unmatched. Here the CDR3 reads CASINHRDRGIAYGYTF. The CDR3 nucleotides are TGTGCCAGCATCAACCACCGGGACAGGGGTATTGCCTATGGCTACACCTTC.

This clone was seen a few times. The same CDR3 is also encoded by other DNA sequences in this sample. V usage is TRBV7-9 and J usage is TRBJ1-1; D gene uncertain. Trimming took 4 bases from V and 0 from J, leaving 6 bases between them. This CDR3 has 13 amino acids. Germline CDR1 and CDR2: SEHNR and FQNEAQ (reference sequence). CDR3 loop: CASSWTVNTEAFF. Here the CDR3 DNA reads TGTGCCAGCAGCTGGACGGTGAACACTGAAGCTTTCTTT.

The chain couples TRBV5-4 to TRBJ1-2, with D unclear. V lost 2 bases, J lost 0 bases, and 11 bases lay in between. From germline, CDR1 is SGHNT and CDR2 YYREEE (reference sequence). The CDR3 contains 15 residues. CDR3 in amino acids: CASSFIEESNYGYTF. CDR3 coding DNA: TGTGCCAGCAGCTTTATTGAGGAATCTAACTATGGCTACACCTTC.

Worth noting for this clone: At one end the junction does not follow the germline gene, possibly because of a read error. The V call is TRBV5-5, the J call TRBJ1-3; D might be TRBD1 (6 bases). CDR1 and CDR2 from the germline V gene are SGHKS and YYEKEE (reference sequence). The CDR3 has 12 residues. The CDR3 sequence: CASSLLPDRFVF. CDR3 nucleotides: TGTGCCAGCAGCTTGCTACCCGACAGGTTCGTTTTT.

Regarding this clone: This same CDR3 is encoded by further DNA sequences in the sample. V usage is TRBV7-2 and J usage is TRBJ2-5; TRBD1 or TRBD2 may be the D gene (5 bases each). The CDR3 runs to 14 residues. CDR1 and CDR2 (germline): SGHTA, FQGNSA. V was pared by 5 bases and J by 4 bases, with 14 bases between. CDR3 DNA: TGTGCCAGCAGCCGGGACCGGGGCGGAGAGACCCAGTACTTC. Translation: CASSRDRGGETQYF. The full variable domain, its missing parts supplied by reference TRBV7-2 and TRBJ2-5, is GAGVSQSPSNKVTEKGKDVELRCDPISGHTALYWYRQSLGQGLEFLIYFQGNSAPDKSGLPSDRFSAERTGGSVSTLTIQRTQQEDSAVYLCASSRDRGGETQYFGPGTRLLVL.

The chain joins TRBV7-8 to TRBJ2-7, with 7 bases matching TRBD2. CDR3 length: 15 amino acids. The V gene's germline CDR1 is SGHVS and CDR2 FQNEAQ. Trimming cost V 2 bases and J 3 bases; bases outside gene matches: 7. The CDR3 region has the DNA TGTGCCAGCAGCTTAACGCGGGAGAGTTTCTACGAGCAGTACTTC. Translation gives CASSLTRESFYEQYF.

The CDR3 sequence is CASSTDRNQPQHF. The CDR3 bases are TGTGCCAGTAGTACTGACAGGAATCAGCCCCAGCATTTT. J is TRBJ1-5 and V is TRBV19; TRBD1 might be the D (6 bases). Trimming removed 4 bases at V and 4 bases at J, with 8 bases between. The CDR3 loop spans 13 amino acids. Per germline, CDR1 LNHDA and CDR2 SQIVND (reference sequence).

This rearrangement joins TRBV28 to TRBJ2-7; perhaps TRBD1 as D (5 bases). The germline V gene has CDR1 MDHEN and CDR2 SYDVKM. The CDR3 contains 14 residues. Deletions cut 5 bases from V and 2 bases from J, with 13 bases between. This CDR3 is CASSPMTVTYEQYF. The CDR3 DNA follows: TGTGCCAGCAGTCCAATGACAGTTACCTACGAGCAGTACTTC.

This chain uses TRBV5-1 with TRBJ2-7; possibly TRBD2 for D (6 bases). The CDR3 totals 12 residues. Germline CDR1 reads SGHRS; CDR2 reads YFSETQ. Trimming took off 3 bases at V and 5 bases at J, with 9 bases between the two ends. The CDR3 here is CASSSTGDEQYF. Written as DNA, the CDR3 is TGCGCCAGCAGCTCTACGGGGGACGAGCAGTACTTC.

The chain recombines TRBV5-4 with TRBJ2-7; 8 bases line up with TRBD2. V shed 4 bases, J shed 4 bases, and the junction held 10 bases outside the gene matches. This CDR3 has 15 residues. Germline CDR1 and CDR2: SGHNT and YYREEE (reference sequence). CDR3 nucleotide sequence: TGTGCCAGCAGCCCCGCGGCGGGAGGTTTTTACGAGCAGTACTTC. This sequence encodes CASSPAAGGFYEQYF.

The chain carries TRBV29-1 and TRBJ1-2; D ambiguous. The CDR3 length is 13 residues. Trimming removed 4 bases at V and 8 bases at J, with 17 bases between. CDR1 SQVTM and CDR2 ANQGSEA come from the germline V gene. CDR3 nucleotide sequence: TGCAGCGTTGCAGAAAGGGTACGATCAGGCTACACCTTC. Translation gives CSVAERVRSGYTF.

V usage is TRBV28 and J usage is TRBJ2-1; 10 bases fit TRBD2. The CDR3 loop spans 14 amino acids. The junction had 10 bases not matched to a gene; V was cut back by 8 bases and J by 9 bases. Germline CDR1 and CDR2: MDHEN and SYDVKM. For the CDR3, the DNA is TGTGCCAGCGGCCCGACTAGCGGGCTCGGTGAGCAGTTCTTC. Protein product: CASGPTSGLGEQFF.

The chain is built from TRBV5-6 and TRBJ2-7, with TRBD2 as a possible D gene (5 bases). Trimming stripped 4 bases from V and 3 bases from J, with 17 bases between. CDR1 SGHDT and CDR2 YYEEEE come from the germline V gene. CDR3 length equals 15 residues. CDR3 protein: CASSPKRDFGYEQYF. CDR3 in DNA: TGTGCCAGCAGCCCGAAACGGGATTTCGGCTACGAGCAGTACTTC.

The chain has TRBV5-1 and TRBJ2-1; 10 bases are shared with TRBD1. CDR3 length: 15 amino acids. Germline V gives CDR1 SGHRS, CDR2 YFSETQ. V shed 0 bases and J 9 bases; nucleotides not matched to a gene: 6. CDR3 in DNA: TGCGCCAGCAGCTTGGGCAGGACAGGGGGAAGTGAGCAGTTCTTC. Translating it yields CASSLGRTGGSEQFF.

As DNA, the CDR3 is TGTGCCAGTAGTCGGCCAGGAGACCTTCATGGCTACACCTTC. This gives the protein CASSRPGDLHGYTF. The J gene is TRBJ1-2, the V gene TRBV19; D gene unclear. CDR1 LNHDA and CDR2 SQIVND come from the germline V gene (reference sequence). Between the trimmed V and J ends, which lost 5 bases and 6 bases, there was a span of 16 bases. The CDR3 has 14 amino acids.